Each of the 21 T cell receptor beta chains below was sequenced from the same sample in a study of post-analysis software for immune sequencing data. Libraries were made from TCR beta cDNA, and they carried unique molecular identifiers. TCRdb used MiXCR to reprocess the PCR reads, holding one entry per CDR3 protein. Of roughly 700,000 distinct CDR3 sequences listed, 25% to 30% are singletons. Findings of the study overall: Patients carried 4 or 5 TRBV segments more frequently than controls did, and TRBV5-6, TRBV5-1 and TRBV20-1 were among them.

Their antigens are not known. Sequencing used blood. Every receptor here comes from a girl aged 5 to 17 with multiple sclerosis.

V gene TRBV4-1 combines with J gene TRBJ1-1; maybe TRBD1 (6 bases). This CDR3 contains 16 residues. V was clipped by 4 bases and J by 2 bases, with 17 bases between them. Germline V CDR1 and CDR2: MGHRA, YSYEKL. CDR3 in amino acids: CASSPYDRWDNTEAFF. CDR3 nucleotide sequence: TGCGCCAGCAGCCCCTACGACAGGTGGGACAACACTGAAGCTTTCTTT.

The J gene is TRBJ1-1, the V gene TRBV5-1; D is undetermined. From germline, CDR1 is SGHRS and CDR2 YFSETQ. This CDR3 spans 14 amino acids. Trimming shortened V by 5 bases and J by 4 bases, and 15 bases separated the two germline ends. The CDR3 sequence is CASREELASTEAFF. The CDR3 coding sequence is TGCGCCAGCAGAGAAGAACTAGCGAGCACTGAAGCTTTCTTT.

This clonotype has a count of ten or more. The V and J genes are TRBV7-2 and TRBJ2-1; no definite D call. The germline V gene encodes CDR1 SGHTA and CDR2 FQGNSA. This CDR3 contains 11 residues. The V and J ends lost 5 bases and 8 bases respectively, with 7 bases between them. The DNA of the CDR3 is TGTGCCAGCAGCCGAGTAGATGAGCAGTTCTTC. Amino acids: CASSRVDEQFF.

About this clonotype itself: This is likely a read error, given that the CDR3 carries no conserved phenylalanine or tryptophan at its end. The rearrangement links TRBV6-6 to TRBJ1-2; D unresolved. Trimming left V 4 bases short and J 7 bases short, with 13 bases between. From germline, CDR1 is MNHNY and CDR2 SVGAGI (reference sequence). The CDR3 is made up of 13 amino acids. CDR3 sequence reads: CASSLGISSGYTV. The CDR3 DNA reads TGTGCCAGCAGTTTAGGTATAAGCAGTGGCTACACCGTC.

To note about this clonotype: A junction end diverges from the germline sequence, so it may reflect a read error. The rearrangement uses TRBV29-1 and TRBJ2-1; tentatively, D is TRBD2 (6 bases). CDR1 and CDR2 (germline): SQVTM, ANQGSEA. The CDR3 has 18 amino acids. CDR3: CSVAVLANPFISNNEQFF. The CDR3 DNA sequence: TGCAGCGTTGCCGTCCTAGCGAACCCCTTCATCTCCAACAATGAGCAGTTCTTC.

This clonotype was counted once. No conserved phenylalanine or tryptophan ends this CDR3, so it is likely a read error. The CDR3 coding sequence is TGTGCCAGCAGTTTACGGGACTCGTCCAATGAGCAGTTCTCC. It codes for CASSLRDSSNEQFS. V is TRBV27 and J is TRBJ2-1; possible D gene TRBD2, 6 bases. The V gene's germline CDR1 is MNHEY and CDR2 SMNVEV (reference sequence). Trimming removed 2 bases at V and 6 bases at J, with 11 bases between. The CDR3 consists of 14 residues.

This clonotype was recorded at least ten times. The chain employs TRBV4-1 and TRBJ1-2; no firm D call. The CDR3 is 12 amino acids. Trimming shortened V by 1 base and J by 7 bases, and 7 bases separated the two germline ends. The germline V gene encodes CDR1 MGHRA and CDR2 YSYEKL. For the CDR3, the DNA is TGCGCCAGCAGCCAAGCAGGATCTGGCTACACCTTC. Translated, it gives CASSQAGSGYTF.

V gene TRBV12-3 or TRBV12-4 combines with J gene TRBJ2-1, with 7 bases aligning to TRBD1. The V and J ends lost 1 base and 5 bases, in that order; junction bases with no gene match: 5. The CDR3 extends over 15 amino acids. In DNA form, the CDR3 reads TGTGCCAGCAGTTTAGTCGGGACAGTGAACAATGAGCAGTTCTTC. Its protein product is CASSLVGTVNNEQFF.

This rearrangement joins TRBV5-1 to TRBJ2-3; D perhaps matches TRBD2 (5 bases). Trimming shortened V by 0 bases and J by 4 bases, and 9 bases separated the two germline ends. Germline values: CDR1 SGHRS, CDR2 YFSETQ. The CDR3 is made up of 14 amino acids. CDR3 sequence: CASSLASHADTQYF. DNA for the CDR3: TGCGCCAGCAGCTTGGCTAGCCACGCAGATACGCAGTATTTT.

Only a few counts were recorded for this clonotype. The rearrangement joins TRBV20-1 to TRBJ1-2, with D possibly being TRBD1 (5 bases). The germline V gene has CDR1 DFQATT and CDR2 SNEGSKA (reference sequence). The CDR3 covers 16 residues. V was pared by 2 bases and J by 4 bases, with 20 bases between. This chain's CDR3 is CSARPSRGGGTYGYTF. The CDR3, as DNA: TGCAGTGCTAGACCCTCTCGTGGGGGGGGAACCTATGGCTACACCTTC.

This clonotype turned up a few times. The rearrangement uses TRBV15 and TRBJ1-6, with TRBD1 as a possible D gene (6 bases). The CDR3 has 13 residues. The V gene lost 6 bases and the J gene lost 9 bases, with 12 bases spanning the gap. Germline CDR1 reads LNHNV; CDR2 reads YYDKDF (reference sequence). For the CDR3, the DNA is TGTGCCACCAGAGCTAACAGGGCTTCACCCCTCCACTTT. Translation gives CATRANRASPLHF.

This clonotype was found a few times. The chain links TRBV5-5 to TRBJ2-5; the D is unclear. Trimming took 1 base from V and 4 from J, leaving 11 bases between them. This CDR3 is 14 amino acids long. Germline lookup yields CDR1 SGHKS and CDR2 YYEKEE (reference sequence). The CDR3 bases are TGTGCCAGCAGCTTGATTGATCCGGGAGAGACCCAGTACTTC. It specifies CASSLIDPGETQYF.

The gene calls are TRBV29-1 and TRBJ2-3, with 8 bases lining up with TRBD2. CDR1 and CDR2 (germline): SQVTM, ANQGSEA. The CDR3 is 18 residues long. The ends lost 1 base at V and 4 bases at J; junction bases unmatched: 16. The CDR3 nucleotides read TGCAGCGTTGAAGTTAGGGGCCTAGCGGGCCTTAACCCAGATACGCAGTATTTT. Protein product: CSVEVRGLAGLNPDTQYF.

The genes are TRBV20-1 and TRBJ2-7, with D unclear. The germline V gene encodes CDR1 DFQATT and CDR2 SNEGSKA (reference sequence). V lost 2 bases and J lost 1, with 6 bases in between. This CDR3 is 12 amino acids long. CDR3 loop: CSARISSYEQYF. As DNA, the CDR3 is TGCAGTGCTAGAATAAGTTCCTACGAGCAGTACTTC.

This clonotype turned up a few times. The genes are TRBV12-3 or TRBV12-4 and TRBJ1-5, with D unresolved. Trimming left V 1 base short and J 4 bases short, with 11 bases between. The CDR3 sequence is 15 residues long. Here the CDR3 reads CASSLGFERNQPQHF. The CDR3 nucleotides are TGTGCCAGCAGTTTAGGATTTGAGAGAAATCAGCCCCAGCATTTT.

This clonotype was picked up many times. The rearrangement uses TRBV6-5 and TRBJ2-3, with 8 bases fitting TRBD2. Germline lookup yields CDR1 MNHEY and CDR2 SVGAGI. The V and J ends lost 2 bases and 2 bases, in that order; junction bases with no gene match: 6. The CDR3 totals 16 residues. The CDR3 here is CASSYPGRGNTDTQYF. The CDR3 region has the DNA TGTGCCAGCAGTTACCCCGGGAGGGGGAACACAGATACGCAGTATTTT.

The sample holds many counts of this clonotype. The rearrangement joins TRBV4-3 to TRBJ2-7; 11 positions match TRBD2. The CDR3 covers 16 residues. J gave up 3 bases and V 1 base, and 5 bases lay outside the gene matches. The V gene's germline CDR1 is LGHNA and CDR2 YSLEER. CDR3 loop: CASSQGLAGNIYEQYF. Here the CDR3 DNA reads TGCGCCAGCAGCCAAGGACTAGCGGGAAATATCTACGAGCAGTACTTC.

There are many counts of this clonotype. The chain recombines TRBV9 with TRBJ2-7; 12 nucleotides align to TRBD1. The CDR3 is 14 amino acids. The trim removed 1 base at V and 9 bases at J, leaving 5 bases unmatched. Germline V gene lookup returns CDR1 SGDLS and CDR2 YYNGEE. The CDR3 protein is CASSVSGQGALQYF. The DNA for the CDR3 is TGTGCCAGCAGCGTATCGGGACAGGGGGCATTGCAGTACTTC.

This clonotype was seen ten or more times. The rearrangement uses TRBV6-6 and TRBJ2-5, with D tentatively TRBD1 (6 bases). V was shortened by 6 bases and J by 5 bases, with 16 bases between the two germline ends. Germline loops: CDR1 MNHNY, CDR2 SVGAGI (reference sequence). This CDR3 is 14 amino acids long. Written as DNA, the CDR3 is TGTGCCAGCAGCCCCCGGGGACAATCGGAGACCCAGTACTTC. It is translated as CASSPRGQSETQYF.

V is TRBV5-6 and J is TRBJ2-2; no clear D. Germline CDR1 is SGHDT and CDR2 is YYEEEE. This CDR3 spans 15 amino acids. Trimming removed 3 bases from V and 6 bases from J, with 15 bases in between. In DNA, the CDR3 is TGTGCCAGCAGCTCGGGCCCCCTAGGGCCCGGGGAGCTGTTTTTT. Amino acid sequence: CASSSGPLGPGELFF.

This clonotype was seen only a few times. DNA for the CDR3: TGTGCCAGCAGCTGGCGGACCTTCACAGATACGCAGTATTTT. Its protein is CASSWRTFTDTQYF. The chain joins TRBV7-2 to TRBJ2-3; D is undetermined. Per germline, CDR1 SGHTA and CDR2 FQGNSA. V lost 4 bases, J lost 2 bases, and 10 bases lay in between. The CDR3 extends over 14 amino acids.